The clone carrying this T cell receptor (beta chain) was counted between two and nine times. Its antigen is unidentified. Produced via immunoSEQ multiplex PCR; TCRdb's table is partial and in-frame only. The table includes 86,000 or so clones, 78% detected once. The data are from a study of radiotherapy plus CTLA-4 blockade in lung cancer. Study background: Among all patients, 18% showed objective responses, while about 31% had disease control.

Focal radiation was given together with CTLA-4 blockade (ipilimumab) to patients with chemo-refractory metastatic non-small-cell lung cancer. Study results and limitations: Best predicting response, reportedly, were early blood T cell clone dynamics, with interferon-beta.

Specimen: peripheral blood, collected from a patient treated with radiotherapy plus ipilimumab. The origin of this receptor is a human donor with non-small cell lung cancer who had a partial response to radiotherapy plus ipilimumab. Some clones in this sample may be carry-over from other donors' samples.

The CDR3 sequence is CASSLELGTEAFF. The CDR3 DNA is TGTGCCAGCAGCTTGGAGCTAGGCACTGAAGCTTTCTTT. This sequence joins TRBV7-9 and TRBJ1-1; D gene ambiguous. V gave up 3 bases and J gave up 4 bases, with 9 bases separating them. This CDR3 region has 13 residues. The germline CDR1 and CDR2 sequences are SEHNR and FQNEAQ (reference sequence).